Listed below are T cell receptor beta chains from one sample, sequenced in a study of blood T cell repertoires in COVID-19. TCRdb keeps only in-frame clones here, not all; method: immunoSEQ multiplex PCR. The top ten clones hold less than 20% of a sample with 250,000 to 350,000 clones, under 95% of them seen once. The sample comprised PBMCs or T cells enriched from blood (not recorded which). Receptors were obtained from a woman in her thirties who had recovered from COVID-19. CDR3s include the opening cysteine and the closing phenylalanine or tryptophan. D genes are given only for firm matches. Clone size is not always given. Where it is, it says once, few, many or a class for expanded clones.

d_call	clone_size	v_call	j_call	cdr3_aa	cdr3_nt
TRBD1	.	TRBV27	TRBJ1-1	CASSPYTKGAGEAFF	TGTGCCAGCAGTCCTTACACAAAGGGGGCGGGTGAAGCTTTCTTT
.	.	TRBV27	TRBJ1-5	CASSREPQHF	TGTGCCAGCAGTCGGGAGCCCCAGCATTTT
TRBD1	.	TRBV4-3	TRBJ2-1	CASSQGTGRNEQFF	TGCGCCAGCAGCCAAGGGACAGGGCGGAATGAGCAGTTCTTC
TRBD1	.	TRBV5-1	TRBJ2-7	CASSSSGGRYEQYF	TGCGCCAGCAGCTCATCAGGGGGCCGCTACGAGCAGTACTTC
.	once	TRBV7-9	TRBJ1-2	CASSQKTGYGYTF	TGTGCCAGCAGCCAGAAGACAGGATACGGCTACACCTTC
TRBD2	.	TRBV12-5	TRBJ2-3	CASGLDPLGGRTDTQYF	TGTGCTAGTGGTTTGGACCCCCTGGGCGGGAGAACAGATACGCAGTATTTT
.	.	TRBV6-6	TRBJ1-6	CASSQTVNNSPLHF	TGTGCCAGCAGTCAGACAGTCAATAATTCACCCCTCCACTTT
TRBD2	.	TRBV18	TRBJ2-7	CASSPPSSGRYSYEQYF	TGTGCCAGCTCACCACCTTCTAGCGGGAGGTACTCCTACGAGCAGTACTTC
TRBD2	.	TRBV7-3	TRBJ2-1	CASSTGLAYSNEQFF	TGTGCCAGCAGCACCGGACTAGCATACTCCAATGAGCAGTTCTTC
TRBD1	.	TRBV4-2	TRBJ2-1	CASSQERQGWNEQFF	TGTGCCAGCAGCCAAGAGAGACAGGGGTGGAATGAGCAGTTCTTC
.	.	TRBV11-3	TRBJ2-1	CASSLVASVNEQFF	TGTGCCAGCAGCTTAGTTGCTAGCGTTAATGAGCAGTTCTTC
.	.	TRBV12-3/TRBV12-4	TRBJ1-1	CASREQGETEAFF	TGTGCCAGCAGAGAACAGGGTGAGACTGAAGCTTTCTTT
.	.	TRBV4-1	TRBJ1-2	CASSPYQDRYYGYTF	TGCGCCAGCAGCCCCTATCAAGACAGGTACTATGGCTACACCTTC
.	.	TRBV11-2	TRBJ2-5	CASSLTLALETQYF	TGTGCCAGCAGCTTAACGCTAGCCTTGGAGACCCAGTACTTC
.	.	TRBV21-1	TRBJ1-5	CASSLTGTGGQPQHF	TGTGCCAGCAGCCTCACCGGGACAGGGGGTCAGCCCCAGCATTTT
.	.	TRBV6-2/TRBV6-3	TRBJ1-2	CASSYHQRGYTF	TGTGCCAGCAGTTACCACCAGAGGGGCTACACCTTC
TRBD2	.	TRBV3-1/TRBV3-2	TRBJ2-2	CASSPTSGGTGELFF	TGTGCCAGCAGCCCCACTAGCGGGGGAACCGGGGAGCTGTTTTTT
TRBD2	.	TRBV2	TRBJ2-3	CASIGTTTDTQYF	TGTGCCAGCATAGGGACTACCACAGATACGCAGTATTTT
TRBD2	.	TRBV24-1	TRBJ2-2	CATSEFSGGANTGELFF	TGTGCCACCAGTGAGTTTAGCGGGGGAGCGAACACCGGGGAGCTGTTTTTT
.	.	TRBV5-4	TRBJ2-2	CASSSGTNTGELFF	TGTGCCAGCAGCTCCGGGACGAACACCGGGGAGCTGTTTTTT
.	once	TRBV28	TRBJ1-2	CASSVRGRGYTF	TGTGCCAGCAGTGTCAGGGGCCGTGGCTACACCTTC
TRBD1	.	TRBV7-2	TRBJ1-6	CASSSLQGLGSPLHF	TGTGCCAGCAGCTCATTACAGGGGTTAGGTTCACCCCTCCACTTT
.	.	TRBV28	TRBJ1-4	CASSPGGATNEKLFF	TGTGCCAGCAGTCCCGGAGGTGCGACTAATGAAAAACTGTTTTTT
.	once	TRBV7-9	TRBJ1-4	CASSSTTGLEEKLFF	TGTGCCAGCAGCTCGACTACAGGGTTGGAGGAAAAACTGTTTTTT
TRBD1	.	TRBV7-3	TRBJ2-5	CASSPGGAETQYF	TGTGCCAGCAGCCCAGGGGGCGCAGAGACCCAGTACTTC
.	.	TRBV4-1	TRBJ1-3	CASSQRGDSSGNTIYF	TGCGCCAGCAGCCAACGAGGTGACAGCTCTGGAAACACCATATATTTT
.	.	TRBV7-2	TRBJ1-5	CASSNRQGQNQPQHF	TGTGCCAGCAGCAACCGGCAGGGGCAAAATCAGCCCCAGCATTTT
.	.	TRBV28	TRBJ2-2	CASSFSSTGGNGELFF	TGTGCCAGCAGTTTCTCTTCGACAGGTGGTAACGGGGAGCTGTTTTTT
.	.	TRBV6-2/TRBV6-3	TRBJ2-3	CASSRLEVFTDTQYF	TGTGCCAGCAGCCGTTTAGAAGTTTTCACAGATACGCAGTATTTT
TRBD1	.	TRBV11-3	TRBJ2-7	CASSVPGQPAMQYF	TGTGCCAGCAGCGTCCCGGGACAGCCTGCGATGCAGTACTTC
.	.	TRBV2	TRBJ1-2	CASRRDAVHTF	TGTGCCAGCAGGCGGGACGCAGTTCACACCTTC
TRBD2	.	TRBV4-3	TRBJ2-7	CASSQDRSLAGVGEQYF	TGCGCCAGCAGCCAAGACCGGTCCCTAGCGGGGGTCGGGGAGCAGTACTTC
TRBD2	.	TRBV6-2/TRBV6-3	TRBJ2-7	CASSYSLAVTYEQYF	TGTGCCAGCAGTTATTCGCTAGCGGTTACCTACGAGCAGTACTTC
.	.	TRBV19	TRBJ1-2	CASNAQGGGYTF	TGTGCCAGTAACGCACAGGGAGGGGGCTACACCTTC
TRBD1	once	TRBV6-2/TRBV6-3	TRBJ1-2	CASSYQTGGVANYGYTF	TGTGCCAGCAGTTACCAGACAGGGGGAGTAGCTAACTATGGCTACACCTTC
.	.	TRBV4-1	TRBJ1-2	CASSQVRTANYGYTF	TGCGCCAGCAGCCAAGTCAGGACAGCTAACTATGGCTACACCTTC
.	.	TRBV4-1	TRBJ1-1	CASSQVVGLVNTEAFF	TGCGCCAGCAGCCAGGTTGTTGGACTCGTGAACACTGAAGCTTTCTTT
.	.	TRBV30	TRBJ1-3	CAWSVYGISSGNTIYF	TGTGCCTGGAGTGTATACGGGATTAGCTCTGGAAACACCATATATTTT
.	.	TRBV19	TRBJ2-3	CASSIKGSASTQYF	TGTGCCAGTAGTATTAAGGGTAGCGCCAGTACGCAGTATTTT
.	.	TRBV20-1	TRBJ2-7	CSARPQYEQYF	TGCAGTGCCAGACCTCAGTACGAGCAGTACTTC
.	once	TRBV15	TRBJ2-7	CATSRDRGSYEQYF	TGTGCCACCAGCAGAGATAGAGGCAGCTACGAGCAGTACTTC
TRBD1	.	TRBV7-2	TRBJ2-1	CASSLDQTGWNEQFF	TGTGCCAGCAGCTTGGACCAGACAGGGTGGAATGAGCAGTTCTTC
.	.	TRBV28	TRBJ1-2	CASSLILPRDKDYGYTF	TGTGCCAGCAGTTTGATCCTCCCCCGGGACAAGGACTATGGCTACACCTTC
TRBD2	.	TRBV2	TRBJ2-2	CASRRLAGTTGELFF	TGTGCCAGCCGCCGACTAGCGGGAACCACCGGGGAGCTGTTTTTT
.	.	TRBV4-1	TRBJ1-3	CASSPQATAGNTIYF	TGCGCCAGCAGCCCGCAGGCAACCGCGGGAAACACCATATATTTT
.	.	TRBV2	TRBJ2-6	CASSDQGSGANVLTF	TGTGCCAGCAGTGATCAGGGCTCTGGGGCCAACGTCCTGACTTTC
TRBD2	.	TRBV15	TRBJ2-2	CATSTRSGSGELFF	TGTGCCACCAGCACCCGTAGCGGGTCCGGGGAGCTGTTTTTT
.	.	TRBV20-1	TRBJ2-2	CSASGPGELFF	TGCAGTGCTAGTGGTCCAGGGGAGCTGTTTTTT
.	.	TRBV7-3	TRBJ2-3	CASSYVGGRDTQYF	TGTGCCAGCAGTTACGTGGGGGGTAGAGATACGCAGTATTTT
.	.	TRBV18	TRBJ2-3	CASSPLEVATDTQYF	TGTGCCAGCTCACCACTCGAGGTAGCGACAGATACGCAGTATTTT
TRBD1	.	TRBV15	TRBJ2-1	CATSRSTGTVGDEQFF	TGTGCCACCAGCAGATCTACCGGGACAGTCGGGGATGAGCAGTTCTTC
TRBD1	.	TRBV5-4	TRBJ1-6	CASSLGRGANNSPLHF	TGTGCCAGCAGCTTGGGCAGGGGGGCAAATAATTCACCCCTCCACTTT
TRBD2	.	TRBV10-3	TRBJ2-1	CAISEDGGTSSYNEQFF	TGTGCCATCAGTGAGGACGGGGGGACCAGCTCCTACAATGAGCAGTTCTTC
.	.	TRBV7-2	TRBJ2-7	CASSLGDGGAYEQYF	TGTGCCAGCAGCTTAGGTGACGGGGGAGCCTACGAGCAGTACTTC
.	.	TRBV7-2	TRBJ1-2	CASSFVNYGYTF	TGTGCCAGCAGCTTTGTAAACTATGGCTACACCTTC